This T cell receptor beta chain is from a study of molecular identifiers for immune sequencing clone quantification. A single record per CDR3 protein comes from TCRdb applying MiXCR to the PCR reads. The table includes under 600,000 distinct CDR3 sequences, approximately 25% detected once. Sorting defined naive CD8 T cells as CD8+CD4-CCR7+CD45RA+. This clonotype has a handful of counts. The CDR3 is made up of 14 amino acids. Germline V gene lookup returns CDR1 MGHRA and CDR2 YSYEKL. V trimming: 4 bases; J trimming: 7 bases; junction bases outside the gene matches: 7. V usage is TRBV4-1 and J usage is TRBJ2-7; 10 bases fit TRBD1. The sequence came from a human donor in good health. Some libraries in this study had Jurkat cell RNA spiked in. Sequencing was performed on naive CD8+ T cells from blood, with Jurkat cell RNA spiked in. Documented subset: FACS-sorted CD8+CD4-CCR7+CD45RA+ naive T cells. This CDR3 reads CASSRPTGGEEQYF. CDR3 nucleotide sequence: TGCGCCAGCAGCCGACCGACAGGGGGCGAAGAGCAGTACTTC.